Listed below are T cell receptor beta chains from one sample, sequenced in a study of identical twins. TCRdb re-derived calls from the 5' RACE reads in MiXCR, one entry per CDR3 protein. The table shows fewer than 250,000 distinct CDR3 sequences, with roughly 7% occurring only once. This sample also belongs to another study, concerning yellow fever vaccine responses in identical twins.

The material sequenced was memory (CD45RO+) T cells sorted from blood. These TCRs come from a woman between 18 and 29 years old in good health. CDR3s leave out the opening cysteine and the closing phenylalanine or tryptophan. Fields, in order: J gene, V gene, CDR3 protein.

TRBJ1-1,TRBV15,ATSRPVGIGNTEAF
TRBJ2-6,TRBV5-1,ASSLSPGANVLT
TRBJ2-1,TRBV5-6,ASSLALAGANEQF
TRBJ2-5,TRBV7-2,ASSLVAGGLETQY
TRBJ2-1,TRBV12-3/TRBV12-4,ASSLANGQYYNEQF
TRBJ2-1,TRBV27,ASSLIPPSPGGSEGRNEQF
TRBJ2-3,TRBV6-4,ASSDSEEGGVSTQY
TRBJ2-3,TRBV5-1,ASSLGSAGSTDTQY
TRBJ2-3,TRBV6-4,ASSDSGGLPTDTQY
TRBJ1-2,TRBV6-1,ASTRWPGQTIIGYGYT
TRBJ1-2,TRBV24-1,ATSDFPKNYGYT
TRBJ2-1,TRBV7-8,ASSLAERSSQF
TRBJ2-3,TRBV6-1,ASSDRGQGFTDTQY
TRBJ2-7,TRBV4-1,ASSQDPGPISSYEQY
TRBJ2-2,TRBV12-3/TRBV12-4,ATNSRTNTGELF
TRBJ2-7,TRBV19,ASSITAVGARSYEQY
TRBJ2-2,TRBV10-3,ATSADRLKGGELF
TRBJ1-2,TRBV3-1,ASSRGDGYT
TRBJ2-7,TRBV29-1,SVKASARYEQY
TRBJ1-5,TRBV12-3/TRBV12-4,ASRRGQINSNQPQH
TRBJ2-3,TRBV7-6,ASSLAGGGVDTQY
TRBJ2-1,TRBV5-1,ASSVTGGNEQF
TRBJ2-2,TRBV2,ASDAVSGELF
TRBJ2-1,TRBV29-1,SARGSSYNEQF
TRBJ1-2,TRBV12-3/TRBV12-4,ASSLGTGFGYT
TRBJ1-3,TRBV6-1,ASSAQGGPNTIY
TRBJ2-5,TRBV20-1,SARDRARGLGTQY
TRBJ2-7,TRBV14,ASSPLTSRYEQY
TRBJ2-1,TRBV3-1,ASRGGGQSYNEQF
TRBJ2-3,TRBV18,ASKGFTDTQY
TRBJ2-3,TRBV7-2,ASSSRLARDTQY
TRBJ2-5,TRBV25-1,ASSGQGAWETQY
TRBJ2-3,TRBV20-1,CASGLAGGSPTDTQY
TRBJ1-4,TRBV3-1,ASSRATAENEKLF
TRBJ2-1,TRBV7-9,ASSLGLRGLDEQF
TRBJ1-5,TRBV12-3/TRBV12-4,ASTMDRVKVQPQH
TRBJ2-7,TRBV7-9,ASNLPGTEQY
TRBJ1-1,TRBV2,ASRGQENTEAF
TRBJ1-5,TRBV6-2/TRBV6-3,ASSYRGQGSNQPQH
TRBJ2-2,TRBV7-8,ASSLLGRGLIGELF
TRBJ2-5,TRBV20-1,SVFEQNQETQY
TRBJ2-3,TRBV28,ASISPLTSGRGDTQY
TRBJ2-1,TRBV20-1,SARPHSGGVGNEQF
TRBJ2-5,TRBV4-2,ASSQGAGGGQETQY
TRBJ1-1,TRBV28,ASSSVNRQFPLTEAF
TRBJ1-1,TRBV3-1,ASSPPPNTEAF
TRBJ1-5,TRBV19,ASRDRGYQPQH
TRBJ1-1,TRBV6-5,ASSYGDSLEAF
TRBJ2-3,TRBV3-1,ASSHWRELPDTQY
TRBJ1-2,TRBV5-1,ASSLERRQGGYGYT
TRBJ2-3,TRBV20-1,SARSGTGRTDTQY
TRBJ2-1,TRBV27,ASSQYGTASSYNEQF